This T cell receptor beta chain emerged from a study of T-cell memory formation after mild COVID-19. Study-wide background: TCR clusters showed largely donor specificity. Overall study results and limits: Later expanders leaned CD4+, whereas day 15 to 85 contracting clones were balanced CD4/CD8. Pre-infection memory contained some responding clones, which suggested that cross-reactive memory had joined.

With regard to this clonotype: The antigen remains undetermined.

Constant-segment primers served in 5'RACE that generated TCR alpha and TCR beta cDNA libraries bearing sample barcodes and UMIs. TCRdb analysed the 5' RACE reads with MiXCR anew, one entry per CDR3 protein. The repertoire holds about 190,000 distinct CDR3 sequences, with about 11% as singletons. This sequence was found in a young man who had mild COVID-19 (a few samples of this study predate the infection). Cell type and time point are not known. The material sequenced was PBMCs or a T cell subset sorted from them (not recorded which).

CDR3 region: CASSHLGQELTDTQYF. The CDR3 nucleotides are TGTGCCAGCAGCCACTTAGGACAGGAGCTCACAGATACGCAGTATTTT. The rearrangement links TRBV4-2 to TRBJ2-3, with 7 bases lining up with TRBD1. The CDR3 extends over 16 amino acids. CDR1 LGHNA and CDR2 YNFKEQ come from the germline V gene. Trimming at V came to 3 bases and at J to 2 bases, leaving 8 bases not matched to a gene.